A single sample gave rise to the 20 T cell receptor beta chains below, sequenced in a study of blood T cell repertoires in COVID-19. The method was immunoSEQ multiplex PCR; TCRdb's version includes in-frame clones alone and lacks a portion of them. The repertoire holds about 220,000 clones, with roughly 84% as singletons. The sample was PBMCs or T cells enriched from blood (not recorded which). These receptors originate from a woman aged 40-49 years who had recovered from COVID-19.

This chain uses TRBV25-1 with TRBJ1-1; TRBD1 aligns across 7 bases. The ends lost 6 bases at V and 3 bases at J; junction bases unmatched: 10. The CDR3 is 15 amino acids. Per germline, CDR1 MGHDK and CDR2 SYGVNS. CDR3 residues: CASRPPGTAHTEAFF. The CDR3 DNA sequence: TGTGCCAGCAGGCCCCCCGGGACAGCGCACACTGAAGCTTTCTTT. The full variable domain, its missing parts supplied by reference TRBV25-1 and TRBJ1-1, is EADIYQTPRYLVIGTGKKITLECSQTMGHDKMYWYQQDPGMELHLIHYSYGVNSTEKGDLSSESTVSRIRTEHFPLTLESARPSHTSQYLCASRPPGTAHTEAFFGQGTRLTVV.

This chain connects TRBV6-5 to TRBJ2-2; possible D gene TRBD1, 6 bases. Trimming took off 6 bases at V and 6 bases at J, with 17 bases between the two ends. Germline V CDR1 and CDR2: MNHEY, SVGAGI. The CDR3 totals 15 residues. The CDR3 region has the DNA TGTGCCAGCAGACGACGGGCCACAGGGCCCGGGGAGCTGTTTTTT. Translating it yields CASRRRATGPGELFF.

The chain joins TRBV10-1 to TRBJ1-1, with 7 bases matching TRBD1. Germline V gene sequence: CDR1 WNHNN, CDR2 SYGVQD (reference sequence). V lost 5 bases to trimming and J lost 6 bases; unmatched junction nucleotides: 9. This CDR3 has 14 residues. The CDR3, as DNA: TGCGCCAGCAGTCTTTCCCCGGGACAGCCTGAAGCTTTCTTT. Its translation: CASSLSPGQPEAFF.

This clone was seen a few times. The rearrangement uses TRBV5-4 and TRBJ2-5; D is perhaps TRBD2 (6 bases). The germline V gene encodes CDR1 SGHNT and CDR2 YYREEE (reference sequence). The CDR3 extends over 13 amino acids. V gave up 4 bases and J gave up 4 bases, with 11 bases separating them. The chain's CDR3 is CASSNGRGETQYF. CDR3 coding DNA: TGTGCCAGCAGCAACGGGAGAGGAGAGACCCAGTACTTC.

This chain's CDR3 is CASRGDRRGYTF. The CDR3 coding sequence is TGTGCCAGTAGGGGGGACAGACGAGGCTACACCTTC. The V call is TRBV19, the J call TRBJ1-2; TRBD1 aligns across 7 bases. V was pared by 6 bases and J by 8 bases, with 6 bases of the junction left unmatched. The V gene's germline CDR1 is LNHDA and CDR2 SQIVND (reference sequence). This CDR3 is built from 12 residues.

The chain combines TRBV6-5 with TRBJ1-2, with 7 positions matching TRBD1. Germline trimming cut 5 bases from V and 7 bases from J; bases unmatched to any gene: 4. Germline values: CDR1 MNHEY, CDR2 SVGAGI. This CDR3 contains 12 residues. The CDR3 DNA sequence: TGTGCCAGCAGTCAACAGGGGTCTGGCTACACCTTC. It yields the protein CASSQQGSGYTF.

The V call is TRBV19, the J call TRBJ2-3; TRBD2 aligns across 10 bases. CDR3 length equals 16 residues. Germline V gives CDR1 LNHDA, CDR2 SQIVND (reference sequence). With 3 bases clipped from V and 5 bases from J, the junction kept 8 bases outside the gene matches. CDR3 amino acids: CASSMRQREGGDTQYF. The CDR3 bases are TGTGCCAGTAGTATGCGGCAGCGGGAGGGCGGAGATACGCAGTATTTT.

This chain connects TRBV28 to TRBJ2-1; D might be TRBD2 (6 bases). Germline V CDR1 and CDR2: MDHEN, SYDVKM. V shed 6 bases and J shed 2 bases, with 14 bases lying between them. The CDR3 consists of 15 residues. In DNA form, the CDR3 reads TGTGCCAGCAGAGAACTAGCCGAGACCTACAATGAGCAGTTCTTC. This encodes CASRELAETYNEQFF.

V is TRBV3-1 (or the pseudogene TRBV3-2) and J is TRBJ2-3, with TRBD2 identical over 11 bases. CDR3 length equals 14 residues. J gave up 3 bases and V 8 bases, and 4 bases lay outside the gene matches. Germline V gene lookup returns CDR1 LGHDT and CDR2 YNNKEL (reference sequence). Written as DNA, the CDR3 is TGTGCCAGCGGGGGACTAGCGGTTACAGATACGCAGTATTTT. Residues: CASGGLAVTDTQYF.

The chain couples TRBV9 to TRBJ1-2, with TRBD1 identical over 10 bases. Germline CDR1 SGDLS, CDR2 YYNGEE. The CDR3 is made up of 12 amino acids. V shed 3 bases and J 8 bases; nucleotides not matched to a gene: 1. The CDR3 sequence: CASSETGGGYTF. The CDR3 DNA reads TGTGCCAGCAGCGAGACAGGGGGCGGCTACACCTTC. Variable domain in full (rest from reference TRBV9 and TRBJ1-2): DSGVTQTPKHLITATGQRVTLRCSPRSGDLSVYWYQQSLDQGLQFLIQYYNGEERAKGNILERFSAQQFPDLHSELNLSSLELGDSALYFCASSETGGGYTFGSGTRLTVV.

The chain couples TRBV9 to TRBJ1-5; maybe TRBD1 (5 bases). CDR1 SGDLS and CDR2 YYNGEE come from the germline V gene. Trimming cost V 0 bases and J 5 bases, with 9 bases left between them. The CDR3 totals 14 residues. The CDR3 is CASSVEGGDQPQHF. DNA of the CDR3: TGTGCCAGCAGCGTAGAGGGAGGGGATCAGCCCCAGCATTTT. Full variable domain (remainder filled in from reference TRBV9 and TRBJ1-5): DSGVTQTPKHLITATGQRVTLRCSPRSGDLSVYWYQQSLDQGLQFLIQYYNGEERAKGNILERFSAQQFPDLHSELNLSSLELGDSALYFCASSVEGGDQPQHFGDGTRLSIL.

The chain employs TRBV19 and TRBJ2-5; 14 bases line up with TRBD2. V gave up 7 bases and J gave up 3 bases; unmatched junction bases: 4. Germline CDR1 LNHDA, CDR2 SQIVND (reference sequence). The CDR3 has 15 amino acids. The CDR3 DNA is TGTGCCAGTACCAGACTAGCGGGAGGGAAAGAGACCCAGTACTTC. Its translation is CASTRLAGGKETQYF.

This clone was detected only once. The V and J genes are TRBV27 and TRBJ2-7; 9 bases align to TRBD1. V gave up 5 bases and J gave up 3 bases; unmatched junction bases: 2. Per germline, CDR1 MNHEY and CDR2 SMNVEV (reference sequence). This CDR3 has 13 amino acids. As DNA, the CDR3 is TGTGCCAGCAGTGCGGGACAGGGCTACGAGCAGTACTTC. This encodes CASSAGQGYEQYF.

The CDR3 DNA follows: TGTGCCAGCAGCCCGAGAAGGACAGGGGGCACTGAAGCTTTCTTT. It encodes CASSPRRTGGTEAFF. This sequence joins TRBV7-2 and TRBJ1-1; TRBD1 matches at 10 bases. The germline V gene has CDR1 SGHTA and CDR2 FQGNSA. V was pared by 5 bases and J by 4 bases, with 7 bases of the junction left unmatched. This CDR3 spans 15 amino acids.

This clone was picked up one time. The V and J genes are TRBV6-5 and TRBJ2-3; weak D call: TRBD1 (6 bases). The CDR3 consists of 14 residues. Deletions cut 6 bases from V and 4 bases from J, with 14 bases between. Germline CDR1 and CDR2: MNHEY and SVGAGI. This CDR3 reads CASRRGTGADTQYF. CDR3 nucleotide sequence: TGTGCCAGCAGGAGGGGGACCGGCGCAGATACGCAGTATTTT.

The genes are TRBV30 and TRBJ1-3, with TRBD1 matching 7 bases. The CDR3 runs to 17 residues. J lost 1 base, V lost 1 base, and 10 bases had no gene match. Looked up from germline, CDR1 is GTSNPN and CDR2 is SVGIG (reference sequence). In DNA, the CDR3 is TGTGCCTGGAGTGCCGGAAGAGGGGGCTTATCTGGAAACACCATATATTTT. Encoded protein: CAWSAGRGGLSGNTIYF.

V gene TRBV24-1 combines with J gene TRBJ1-2; TRBD1 is a possible D gene (6 bases). This CDR3 has 14 residues. Trimming removed 3 bases at V and 4 bases at J, with 11 bases between. The V gene's germline CDR1 is KGHDR and CDR2 SFDVKD. This CDR3 is CATSDVDSFYGYTF. The CDR3 DNA follows: TGTGCCACCAGTGATGTGGACAGCTTCTATGGCTACACCTTC.

This sequence joins TRBV3-1 (or the pseudogene TRBV3-2) and TRBJ1-4, with D possibly TRBD1 on 6 matching bases. This CDR3 has 14 residues. Germline V gene lookup returns CDR1 LGHDT and CDR2 YNNKEL (reference sequence). The V gene lost 6 bases and the J gene lost 4 bases, with 12 bases spanning the gap. The CDR3 coding sequence is TGTGCCAGCAGTTGGGGACACCGTAATGAAAAACTGTTTTTT. This gives the protein CASSWGHRNEKLFF.

CDR3 in DNA: TGCGCCAGCCGCCTGGACAGATTCTACGAGCAGTACTTC. Its protein is CASRLDRFYEQYF. The chain joins TRBV5-1 to TRBJ2-7, with D perhaps TRBD1 (6 bases). The V gene lost 7 bases and the J gene lost 3 bases, with 14 bases spanning the gap. This CDR3 spans 13 amino acids. Germline V CDR1 and CDR2: SGHRS, YFSETQ. The full variable domain, with the rest looked up from reference TRBV5-1 and TRBJ2-7, is KAGVTQTPRYLIKTRGQQVTLSCSPISGHRSVSWYQQTPGQGLQFLFEYFSETQRNKGNFPGRFSGRQFSNSRSEMNVSTLELGDSALYLCASRLDRFYEQYFGPGTRLTVT.

DNA for the CDR3: TGTGCCAGCAGTTACGTCCTCGCCTACGAGCAGTACGTC. Translation gives CASSYVLAYEQYV. The V call is TRBV6-2 or TRBV6-3, the J call TRBJ2-7; D not resolved. From germline, CDR1 is MNHEY and CDR2 SVGEGT. Trimming pared 2 bases from V and 2 bases from J, leaving 7 bases between. The CDR3 totals 13 residues.